These T cell receptor beta chains were read from a single sample in a study of cytomegalovirus exposure and HLA in healthy donors. Clones were read by immunoSEQ multiplex PCR, and TCRdb kept only the in-frame ones, dropping some. Seen here are hundreds of thousands of clones, about 79% observed once, and the top ten hold around 1.8%. What was sequenced was PBMCs. Receptor source: a man younger than 35 in good health and CMV-seronegative. Each CDR3 is given with its conserved first and last residue. The D gene is left open where the match is weak. Clone sizes are given selectively: once, few, many, or a class where the clone is expanded.

abundance: .
d_gene: .
j_gene: TRBJ1-1
v_gene: TRBV7-8
CDR3nt: TGTGCCAGCAGCTTATCTGTCTCGGGGGACACTGAAGCTTTCTTT
CDR3aa: CASSLSVSGDTEAFF

abundance: .
d_gene: .
j_gene: TRBJ2-7
v_gene: TRBV7-9
CDR3nt: TGTTCCAGCAGCAAAATAGGAGGAGCGACGAATGCCTACGAGCAGTACTTC
CDR3aa: CSSSKIGGATNAYEQYF

abundance: .
d_gene: .
j_gene: TRBJ1-6
v_gene: TRBV30
CDR3nt: TGTGCCTGGAGCGTAGCCAGGGGCGAATCCCATAATTCACCCCTCCACTTT
CDR3aa: CAWSVARGESHNSPLHF

abundance: .
d_gene: .
j_gene: TRBJ1-2
v_gene: TRBV25-1
CDR3nt: TGTGCCAGCACTCGGACTGGGTATGGCTATGGCTACACCTTC
CDR3aa: CASTRTGYGYGYTF

abundance: .
d_gene: TRBD1
j_gene: TRBJ2-3
v_gene: TRBV5-1
CDR3nt: TGCGCCAGCAGCCCATTACAGGGGGGCACAGATACGCAGTATTTT
CDR3aa: CASSPLQGGTDTQYF

abundance: .
d_gene: TRBD2
j_gene: TRBJ2-3
v_gene: TRBV7-6
CDR3nt: TGTGCCAGCAGCTTACACGGCCAGCGGGAGGAAAGCACAGATACGCAGTATTTT
CDR3aa: CASSLHGQREESTDTQYF

abundance: .
d_gene: TRBD1
j_gene: TRBJ2-7
v_gene: TRBV27
CDR3nt: TGTGCCAGCAGTTGGATGACAGGGGACTACGAGCAGTACTTC
CDR3aa: CASSWMTGDYEQYF

abundance: .
d_gene: .
j_gene: TRBJ2-5
v_gene: TRBV5-1
CDR3nt: TGCGCCAGCAGCCCTGGATTGACATCCCATCGGCAAGAGACCCAGTACTTC
CDR3aa: CASSPGLTSHRQETQYF

abundance: .
d_gene: .
j_gene: TRBJ1-1
v_gene: TRBV19
CDR3nt: TGTGCCAGTAGTGAGTCCGGGGGTCGAACTGAAGCTTTCTTT
CDR3aa: CASSESGGRTEAFF

abundance: .
d_gene: .
j_gene: TRBJ2-7
v_gene: TRBV27
CDR3nt: TGTGCCAGCAGTCAGGGGGGCTACGAGCAGTACTTC
CDR3aa: CASSQGGYEQYF

abundance: .
d_gene: TRBD2
j_gene: TRBJ2-7
v_gene: TRBV5-1
CDR3nt: TGCGCCAGCAGCTTGGCTTCTAGCGGGGTCGAGCAGTACTTC
CDR3aa: CASSLASSGVEQYF

abundance: .
d_gene: .
j_gene: TRBJ2-7
v_gene: TRBV28
CDR3nt: TGTGCCAGCAGGAGACAGTTTATTTACGAGCAGTACTTC
CDR3aa: CASRRQFIYEQYF

abundance: .
d_gene: TRBD1
j_gene: TRBJ2-7
v_gene: TRBV7-9
CDR3nt: TGTGCCAGCAGCTTAGCGCGAGACAGGGGGCCAAGCTCCTACGAGCAGTACTTC
CDR3aa: CASSLARDRGPSSYEQYF

abundance: .
d_gene: TRBD1
j_gene: TRBJ2-3
v_gene: TRBV5-1
CDR3nt: TGCGCCAGCAGCTGGGGGGACAGGGGGATTGTTACAGATACGCAGTATTTT
CDR3aa: CASSWGDRGIVTDTQYF

abundance: .
d_gene: TRBD2
j_gene: TRBJ2-5
v_gene: TRBV19
CDR3nt: TGTGCCAGTAGTAATCAACTAGCGGGGGGGCACGAGACCCAGTACTTC
CDR3aa: CASSNQLAGGHETQYF

abundance: .
d_gene: .
j_gene: TRBJ2-3
v_gene: TRBV7-2
CDR3nt: TGTGCCAGCAGCCCCAGGGCAGGGTCAGATACGCAGTATTTT
CDR3aa: CASSPRAGSDTQYF

abundance: .
d_gene: .
j_gene: TRBJ1-2
v_gene: TRBV25-1
CDR3nt: TGTGCCAGCAGTGTTTTGGACAGTTCGGAGTTCGGTGGCTACACCTTC
CDR3aa: CASSVLDSSEFGGYTF

abundance: .
d_gene: .
j_gene: TRBJ2-7
v_gene: TRBV28
CDR3nt: TGTGCCAGCAGTTTATTAACTTACGAGCAGTACTTC
CDR3aa: CASSLLTYEQYF

abundance: .
d_gene: TRBD2
j_gene: TRBJ2-1
v_gene: TRBV6-5
CDR3nt: TGTGCCAGCAGCATTAGCGGGAGCTCCTACAATGAGCAGTTCTTC
CDR3aa: CASSISGSSYNEQFF

abundance: once
d_gene: TRBD1
j_gene: TRBJ2-3
v_gene: TRBV19
CDR3nt: TGTGCCAGTAGTAGGGACAGGGGCACAGATACGCAGTATTTT
CDR3aa: CASSRDRGTDTQYF

abundance: .
d_gene: TRBD1
j_gene: TRBJ2-7
v_gene: TRBV27
CDR3nt: TGTGCCAGCAGGCGACAGGGCGGCTCCTACGAGCAGTACTTC
CDR3aa: CASRRQGGSYEQYF

abundance: .
d_gene: .
j_gene: TRBJ2-2
v_gene: TRBV7-8
CDR3nt: TGTGCCAGCAGCTTAAATCTCGGCGGTGCATCCGGGGAGCTGTTTTTT
CDR3aa: CASSLNLGGASGELFF

abundance: .
d_gene: TRBD2
j_gene: TRBJ2-7
v_gene: TRBV7-2
CDR3nt: TGTGCCAGCAGCTTAGTAGCGGGAGGGCCCGACGAGCAGTACTTC
CDR3aa: CASSLVAGGPDEQYF

abundance: .
d_gene: .
j_gene: TRBJ1-5
v_gene: TRBV28
CDR3nt: TGTGCCAGCAGTTTGGTGGACAGCCCCCAGCATTTT
CDR3aa: CASSLVDSPQHF

abundance: .
d_gene: TRBD2
j_gene: TRBJ2-1
v_gene: TRBV2
CDR3nt: TGTGCCAGCAGTGAAGCTAGCGGGAGCAATGAGCAGTTCTTC
CDR3aa: CASSEASGSNEQFF

abundance: .
d_gene: .
j_gene: TRBJ2-6
v_gene: TRBV5-1
CDR3nt: TGCGCCAGCAGCCCAACAGGTTACTCTGGGGCCAACGTCCTGACTTTC
CDR3aa: CASSPTGYSGANVLTF

abundance: .
d_gene: TRBD1
j_gene: TRBJ1-5
v_gene: TRBV29-1
CDR3nt: TGCAGCGTTGCAGGGGGCAGCAATCAGCCCCAGCATTTT
CDR3aa: CSVAGGSNQPQHF

abundance: .
d_gene: TRBD1
j_gene: TRBJ2-1
v_gene: TRBV7-2
CDR3nt: TGTGCCAGCAGCCCAGGGGGCTCCTACAATGAGCAGTTCTTC
CDR3aa: CASSPGGSYNEQFF

abundance: .
d_gene: TRBD2
j_gene: TRBJ2-5
v_gene: TRBV19
CDR3nt: TGTGCCAGTAGTATATCCCTAGCGGAACAAGAGACCCAGTACTTC
CDR3aa: CASSISLAEQETQYF